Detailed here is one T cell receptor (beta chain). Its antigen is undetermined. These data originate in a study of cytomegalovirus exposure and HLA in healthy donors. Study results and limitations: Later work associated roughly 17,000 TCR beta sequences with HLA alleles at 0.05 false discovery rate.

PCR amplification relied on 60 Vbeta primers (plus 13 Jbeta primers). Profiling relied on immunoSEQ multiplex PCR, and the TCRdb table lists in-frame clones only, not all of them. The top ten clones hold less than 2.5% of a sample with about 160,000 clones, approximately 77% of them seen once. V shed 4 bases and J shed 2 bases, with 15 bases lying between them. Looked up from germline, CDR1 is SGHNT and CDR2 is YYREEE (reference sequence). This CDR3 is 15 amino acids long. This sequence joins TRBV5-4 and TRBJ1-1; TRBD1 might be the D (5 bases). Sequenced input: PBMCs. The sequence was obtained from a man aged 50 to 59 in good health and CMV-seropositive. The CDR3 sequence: CASSPLLTVNTEAFF. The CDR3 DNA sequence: TGTGCCAGCAGCCCTCTTTTGACAGTAAACACTGAAGCTTTCTTT.